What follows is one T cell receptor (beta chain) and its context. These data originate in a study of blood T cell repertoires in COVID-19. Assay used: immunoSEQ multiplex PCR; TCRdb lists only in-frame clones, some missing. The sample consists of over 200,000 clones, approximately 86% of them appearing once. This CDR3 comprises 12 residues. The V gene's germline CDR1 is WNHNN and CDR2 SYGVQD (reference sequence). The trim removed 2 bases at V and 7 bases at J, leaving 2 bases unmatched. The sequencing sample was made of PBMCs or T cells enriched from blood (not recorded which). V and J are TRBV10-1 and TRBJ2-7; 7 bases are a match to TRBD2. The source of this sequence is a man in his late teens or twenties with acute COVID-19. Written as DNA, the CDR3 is TGCGCCAGCAGTGAGGGACTAGATGAGCAGTACTTC. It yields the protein CASSEGLDEQYF.